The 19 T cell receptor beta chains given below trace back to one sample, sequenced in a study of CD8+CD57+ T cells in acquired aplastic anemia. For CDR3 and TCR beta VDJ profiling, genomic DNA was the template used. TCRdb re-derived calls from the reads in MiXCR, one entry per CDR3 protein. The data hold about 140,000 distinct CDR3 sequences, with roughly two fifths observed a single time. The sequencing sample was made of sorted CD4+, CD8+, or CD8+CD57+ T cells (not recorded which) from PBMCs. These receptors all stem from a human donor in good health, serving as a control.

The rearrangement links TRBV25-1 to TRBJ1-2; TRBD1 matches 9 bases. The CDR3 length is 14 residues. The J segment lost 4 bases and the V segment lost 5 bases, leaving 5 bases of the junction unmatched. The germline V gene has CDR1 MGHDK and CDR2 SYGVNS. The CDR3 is CASSRGQGCYGYTF. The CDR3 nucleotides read TGTGCCAGCAGTAGGGGACAGGGCTGCTATGGCTACACCTTC.

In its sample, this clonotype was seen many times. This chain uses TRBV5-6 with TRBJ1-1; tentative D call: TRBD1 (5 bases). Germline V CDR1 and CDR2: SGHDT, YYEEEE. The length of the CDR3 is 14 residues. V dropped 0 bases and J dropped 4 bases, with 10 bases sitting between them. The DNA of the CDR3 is TGTGCCAGCAGCTTGGGAAAAAGGGGCACTGAAGCTTTCTTT. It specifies CASSLGKRGTEAFF.

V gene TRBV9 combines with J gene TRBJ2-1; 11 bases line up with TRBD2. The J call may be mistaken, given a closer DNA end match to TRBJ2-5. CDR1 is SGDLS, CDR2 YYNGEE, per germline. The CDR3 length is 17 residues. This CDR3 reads CASSVISGLAGGETQYF. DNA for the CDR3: TGTGCCAGCAGCGTTATTTCTGGGCTAGCGGGGGGAGAGACCCAGTACTTC.

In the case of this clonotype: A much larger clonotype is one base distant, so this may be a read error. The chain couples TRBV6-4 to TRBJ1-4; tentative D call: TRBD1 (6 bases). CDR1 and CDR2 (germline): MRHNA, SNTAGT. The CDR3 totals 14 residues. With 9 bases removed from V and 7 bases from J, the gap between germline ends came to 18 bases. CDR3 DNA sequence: TGTGCCAGGACCCCTGGGACAATTAGTGAAAAACTGTTTTTT. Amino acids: CARTPGTISEKLFF.

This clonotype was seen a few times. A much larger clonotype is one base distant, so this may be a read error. In nucleotides, the CDR3 is TGCAGTGCTCGTGATATCGGGTACCCCTACGTCGATGAGCAGTTCTTC. Translation gives CSARDIGYPYVDEQFF. The chain uses TRBV20-1 and TRBJ2-1, with D uncertain. Germline lookup yields CDR1 DFQATT and CDR2 SNEGSKA (reference sequence). Trimming took off 5 bases at V and 8 bases at J, with 25 bases between the two ends. The length of the CDR3 is 16 residues.

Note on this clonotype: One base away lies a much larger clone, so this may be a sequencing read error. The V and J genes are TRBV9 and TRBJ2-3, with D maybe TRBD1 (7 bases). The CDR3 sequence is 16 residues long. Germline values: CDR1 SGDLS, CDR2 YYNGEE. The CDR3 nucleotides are TGTGCCAGCAGCCCAGGGGGGCGTCGACACGGAGATGCGCAGTATTTT. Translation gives CASSPGGRRHGDAQYF.

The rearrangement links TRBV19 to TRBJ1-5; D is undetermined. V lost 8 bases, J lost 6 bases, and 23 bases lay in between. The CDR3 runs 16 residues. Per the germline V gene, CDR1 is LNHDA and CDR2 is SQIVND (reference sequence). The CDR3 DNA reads TGTGCCAGTGGGTTTCACGGCAGGATGCGCAGTCAGCCCCAGCATTTT. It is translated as CASGFHGRMRSQPQHF. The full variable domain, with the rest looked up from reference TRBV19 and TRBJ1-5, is DGGITQSPKYLFRKEGQNVTLSCEQNLNHDAMYWYRQDPGQGLRLIYYSQIVNDFQKGDIAEGYSVSREKKESFPLTVTSAQKNPTAFYLCASGFHGRMRSQPQHFGDGTRLSIL.

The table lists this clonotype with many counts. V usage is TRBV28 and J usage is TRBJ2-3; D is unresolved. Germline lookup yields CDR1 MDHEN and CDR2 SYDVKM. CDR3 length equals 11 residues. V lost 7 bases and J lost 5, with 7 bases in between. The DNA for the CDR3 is TGTGCCAGCAAAGGAAGAGATACGCAGTATTTT. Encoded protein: CASKGRDTQYF.

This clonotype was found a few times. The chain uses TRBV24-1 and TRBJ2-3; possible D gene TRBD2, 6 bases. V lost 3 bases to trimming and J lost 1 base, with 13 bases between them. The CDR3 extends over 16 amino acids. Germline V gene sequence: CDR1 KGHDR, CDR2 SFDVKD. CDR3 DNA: TGTGCCACCAGTGATCTAACGCGGGGAGGCACAGATACGCAGTATTTT. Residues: CATSDLTRGGTDTQYF.

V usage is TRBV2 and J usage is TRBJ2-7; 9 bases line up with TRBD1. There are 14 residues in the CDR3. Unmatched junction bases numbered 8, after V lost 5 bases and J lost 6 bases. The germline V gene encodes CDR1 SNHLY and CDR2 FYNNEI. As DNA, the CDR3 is TGTGCCAGCAGTTCTCCGGGACAGGGCTCCGAGCAGTACTTC. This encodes CASSSPGQGSEQYF.

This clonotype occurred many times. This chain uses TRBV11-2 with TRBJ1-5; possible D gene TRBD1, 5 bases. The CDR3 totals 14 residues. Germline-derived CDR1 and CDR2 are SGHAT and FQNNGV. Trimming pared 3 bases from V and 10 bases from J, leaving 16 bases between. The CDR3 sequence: CASSFGTAGEPQHF. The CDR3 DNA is TGTGCCAGCAGCTTTGGGACGGCGGGGGAACCCCAGCATTTT.

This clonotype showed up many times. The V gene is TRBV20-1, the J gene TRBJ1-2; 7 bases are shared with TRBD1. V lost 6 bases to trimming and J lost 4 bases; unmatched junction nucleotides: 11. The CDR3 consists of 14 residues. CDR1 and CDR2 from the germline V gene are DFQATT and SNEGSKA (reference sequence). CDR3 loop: CSATWRQGGYGYTF. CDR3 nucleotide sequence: TGCAGTGCGACCTGGAGACAGGGTGGCTATGGCTACACCTTC.

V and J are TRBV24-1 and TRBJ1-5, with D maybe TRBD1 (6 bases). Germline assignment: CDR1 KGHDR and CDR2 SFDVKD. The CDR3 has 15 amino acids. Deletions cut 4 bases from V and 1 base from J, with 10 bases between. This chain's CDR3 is CATSDLTGSNQPQHF. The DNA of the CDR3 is TGTGCCACCAGTGACTTAACAGGGAGCAATCAGCCCCAGCATTTT.

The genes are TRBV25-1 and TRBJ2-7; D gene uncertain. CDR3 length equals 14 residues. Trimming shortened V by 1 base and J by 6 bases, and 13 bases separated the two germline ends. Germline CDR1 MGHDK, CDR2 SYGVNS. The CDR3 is CASSESEPTFEQYF. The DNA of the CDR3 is TGTGCCAGCAGTGAATCTGAGCCTACTTTCGAGCAGTACTTC.

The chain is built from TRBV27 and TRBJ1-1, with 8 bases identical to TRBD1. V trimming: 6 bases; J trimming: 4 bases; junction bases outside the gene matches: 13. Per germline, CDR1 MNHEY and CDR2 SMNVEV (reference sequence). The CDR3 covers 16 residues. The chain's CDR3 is CASSLRQGPHGTEAFF. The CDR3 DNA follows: TGTGCCAGCAGCTTAAGACAGGGGCCGCATGGCACTGAAGCTTTCTTT.

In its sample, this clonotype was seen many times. In DNA, the CDR3 is TGTGCCAGCAGCCTGAGAGGGGAGCTGTTTTTT. Its protein is CASSLRGELFF. This rearrangement joins TRBV5-6 to TRBJ2-2; D gene uncertain. Germline V gene sequence: CDR1 SGHDT, CDR2 YYEEEE. The CDR3 totals 11 residues. V dropped 4 bases and J dropped 8 bases, with 6 bases sitting between them.

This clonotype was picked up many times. The CDR3 DNA sequence: TGTGCCAGCGGGGGGAGTAGGGGGGACTATGGCTACACCTTC. Its protein product is CASGGSRGDYGYTF. V is TRBV9 and J is TRBJ1-2; D may be TRBD1 (6 bases). The CDR3 length is 14 residues. Germline CDR1 and CDR2: SGDLS and YYNGEE. The V end was cut by 7 bases, the J end by 3 bases, with 16 bases between.

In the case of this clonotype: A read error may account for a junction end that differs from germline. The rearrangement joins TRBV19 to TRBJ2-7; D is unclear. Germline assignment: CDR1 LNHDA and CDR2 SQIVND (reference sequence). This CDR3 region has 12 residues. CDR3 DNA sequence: TGCGCCAGTAGTATAAACGGCTACGAGCTGTACTTC. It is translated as CASSINGYELYF.

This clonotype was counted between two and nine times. This CDR3 is CATSAGQGNDEQYF. CDR3 coding DNA: TGTGCCACCAGTGCCGGCCAGGGGAACGACGAGCAGTACTTC. The chain carries TRBV24-1 and TRBJ2-7; a weak D match, TRBD1 (6 bases). The V gene's germline CDR1 is KGHDR and CDR2 SFDVKD. V lost 5 bases to trimming and J lost 5 bases, with 15 bases between them. The CDR3 has 14 residues.